Presented here are 25 T cell receptor beta chains from one specimen sequenced in a study of shared clonotypes between healthy human individuals. Using immunoSEQ multiplex PCR, the repertoire was profiled, and TCRdb retains in-frame clones only, with some absent. This sample carries 400,000 to 500,000 clones, around 80% of them seen once, and the ten largest clones take approximately 12%. Sequences were obtained from PBMCs. These receptors were taken from a woman in her forties in good health. Some clones in this sample may be carry-over from other donors' samples.

This CDR3 reads CASRPSGLAGVDTQYF. The CDR3 DNA reads as TGTGCCAGCAGGCCTTCGGGACTAGCGGGAGTTGATACGCAGTATTTT. The chain employs TRBV28 and TRBJ2-3; 14 bases are shared with TRBD2. V shed 6 bases and J 6 bases; nucleotides not matched to a gene: 8. CDR1 and CDR2 (germline): MDHEN, SYDVKM. The CDR3 contains 16 residues.

This clone was counted between two and nine times. J is TRBJ2-2 and V is TRBV7-3; D is unclear. The CDR3 is 13 residues long. The ends were cut back, 4 bases at V and 2 bases at J, with 5 bases in the middle. Germline CDR1 reads SGHTA; CDR2 reads FQGTGA. CDR3 loop: CASSSYNTGELFF. CDR3 DNA sequence: TGTGCCAGCAGCTCATATAACACCGGGGAGCTGTTTTTT.

This clone showed up many times. The chain joins TRBV7-2 to TRBJ2-3, with 14 bases aligning to TRBD2. The V gene's germline CDR1 is SGHTA and CDR2 FQGNSA. J was trimmed by 13 bases and V by 7 bases; bases with no gene match: 7. The CDR3 spans 13 residues. CDR3 loop: CASIRLAGGEEYF. The DNA for the CDR3 is TGTGCCAGCATCAGACTAGCGGGAGGGGAGGAGTATTTT. Full variable domain (remainder filled in from reference TRBV7-2 and TRBJ2-3): GAGVSQSPSNKVTEKGKDVELRCDPISGHTALYWYRQSLGQGLEFLIYFQGNSAPDKSGLPSDRFSAERTGGSVSTLTIQRTQQEDSAVYLCASIRLAGGEEYFGPGTRLTVL.

The rearrangement links TRBV28 to TRBJ2-7; D assignment may be TRBD1 or TRBD2 (7 bases each). Trimming pared 2 bases from V and 5 bases from J, leaving 13 bases between. Germline assignment: CDR1 MDHEN and CDR2 SYDVKM. The CDR3 contains 14 residues. Here the CDR3 reads CASSLRQGGDEQYF. The CDR3 coding sequence is TGTGCCAGCAGTTTACGTCAGGGGGGGGACGAGCAGTACTTC. Full variable domain (outside the CDR3, taken from reference TRBV28 and TRBJ2-7): DVKVTQSSRYLVKRTGEKVFLECVQDMDHENMFWYRQDPGLGLRLIYFSYDVKMKEKGDIPEGYSVSREKKERFSLILESASTNQTSMYLCASSLRQGGDEQYFGPGTRLTVT.

Remarks on this clone: Additional DNA sequences in this sample encode the identical CDR3. The chain joins TRBV7-2 to TRBJ2-7; 11 bases line up with TRBD2. With V trimmed by 5 bases and J by 3 bases, 6 bases remained unmatched. Germline V gene lookup returns CDR1 SGHTA and CDR2 FQGNSA. This CDR3 is built from 15 residues. The CDR3 DNA is TGTGCCAGCAGCCCAAGACTAGCGGGAAGCTACGAGCAGTACTTC. Its translation is CASSPRLAGSYEQYF.

This chain connects TRBV4-3 to TRBJ2-7; 7 bases agree with TRBD2. Germline loops: CDR1 LGHNA, CDR2 YSLEER. The CDR3 is made up of 16 amino acids. V gave up 0 bases and J gave up 3 bases; unmatched junction bases: 8. The CDR3 DNA sequence: TGCGCCAGCAGCCAAGATATTACTAGCGCTTTCTACGAGCAGTACTTC. Amino acids: CASSQDITSAFYEQYF.

The chain combines TRBV4-1 with TRBJ1-4, with unresolved D. Per the germline V gene, CDR1 is MGHRA and CDR2 is YSYEKL. Deletions cut 1 base from V and 0 bases from J, with 9 bases between. The CDR3 runs 16 residues. The CDR3 DNA sequence: TGCGCCAGCAGCCAAGGGTATGAGGCAACTAATGAAAAACTGTTTTTT. It is translated as CASSQGYEATNEKLFF.

The chain recombines TRBV7-9 with TRBJ2-7, with D possibly being TRBD1 (5 bases). This CDR3 comprises 15 residues. Germline V lookup: CDR1 SEHNR, CDR2 FQNEAQ (reference sequence). V was shortened by 4 bases and J by 2 bases, with 15 bases between the two germline ends. CDR3 in amino acids: CASSWPLQGTYEQYF. CDR3 coding DNA: TGTGCCAGCAGCTGGCCCCTTCAGGGCACCTACGAGCAGTACTTC.

This chain connects TRBV9 to TRBJ1-2; TRBD1 might be the D (6 bases). Germline V gene lookup returns CDR1 SGDLS and CDR2 YYNGEE. The CDR3 is 15 residues long. V was trimmed by 4 bases and J by 4 bases, leaving 17 bases between them. CDR3 nucleotides: TGTGCCAGCAGCATCAACAGGGAGTCTAGCTATGGCTACACCTTC. Amino acids: CASSINRESSYGYTF.

This clone was seen a few times. V and J are TRBV11-2 and TRBJ1-2; D is undetermined. Germline CDR1 SGHAT, CDR2 FQNNGV. The CDR3 sequence is 14 residues long. Between the trimmed V and J ends, which lost 0 bases and 7 bases, there was a span of 12 bases. CDR3 region: CASSLDIGSRGYTF. As DNA, the CDR3 is TGTGCCAGCAGCTTAGATATTGGGAGTCGTGGCTACACCTTC.

The chain is built from TRBV2 and TRBJ2-7; no definite D call. V gave up 7 bases and J gave up 2 bases, with 12 bases separating them. Germline V lookup: CDR1 SNHLY, CDR2 FYNNEI. The CDR3 spans 13 residues. CDR3 DNA sequence: TGTGCCAGCAAATTGGGCCCAGCCTACGAGCAGTACTTC. It specifies CASKLGPAYEQYF. The full variable domain, completed using reference TRBV2 and TRBJ2-7, is EPEVTQTPSHQVTQMGQEVILRCVPISNHLYFYWYRQILGQKVEFLVSFYNNEISEKSEIFDDQFSVERPDGSNFTLKIRSTKLEDSAMYFCASKLGPAYEQYFGPGTRLTVT.

CDR3 in amino acids: CASTLGLAGAETQYF. DNA for the CDR3: TGTGCCAGCACCCTCGGACTAGCGGGAGCAGAGACCCAGTACTTC. The chain joins TRBV11-1 to TRBJ2-5, with 13 bases matching TRBD2. Germline CDR1 and CDR2: SGHAT and FQDESV (reference sequence). J lost 4 bases, V lost 7 bases, and 6 bases had no gene match. This CDR3 contains 15 residues.

This chain joins TRBV7-8 and TRBJ1-5, with TRBD1 as a possible D gene (6 bases). CDR1 and CDR2 from the germline V gene are SGHVS and FQNEAQ. The V gene lost 3 bases and the J gene lost 1 base, with 19 bases spanning the gap. The CDR3 totals 18 residues. CDR3 loop: CASSLVGGGLTSNQPQHF. Written as DNA, the CDR3 is TGTGCCAGCAGCTTGGTAGGAGGGGGACTTACGAGCAATCAGCCCCAGCATTTT.

This sequence joins TRBV19 and TRBJ2-7, with 12 bases identical to TRBD2. This CDR3 has 13 residues. The germline CDR1 and CDR2 sequences are LNHDA and SQIVND (reference sequence). J lost 2 bases, V lost 8 bases, and 1 base had no gene match. The CDR3 loop reads CASGLAGTYEQYF. The DNA for the CDR3 is TGTGCCAGTGGACTAGCGGGAACCTACGAGCAGTACTTC.

The chain employs TRBV5-4 and TRBJ2-7; 8 positions agree with TRBD1. V shed 3 bases and J 7 bases; nucleotides not matched to a gene: 15. The germline V gene has CDR1 SGHNT and CDR2 YYREEE (reference sequence). There are 16 residues in the CDR3. In DNA form, the CDR3 reads TGTGCCAGCAGCTCCGGAATAGGACAGGGAATATGGGAGCAGTACTTC. It translates to CASSSGIGQGIWEQYF.

The genes are TRBV29-1 and TRBJ2-3; 7 positions match TRBD1. CDR3 size: 13 residues. Trimming removed 8 bases from V and 3 bases from J; junction bases left unmatched: 8. Germline V gene lookup returns CDR1 SQVTM and CDR2 ANQGSEA. The CDR3 bases are TGCAGCATACGACAGGGCGGGACAGATACGCAGTATTTT. It specifies CSIRQGGTDTQYF.

The rearrangement joins TRBV6-1 to TRBJ2-5; 11 bases line up with TRBD2. Germline trimming cut 4 bases from V and 3 bases from J; bases unmatched to any gene: 7. From germline, CDR1 is MNHNS and CDR2 SASEGT. This CDR3 contains 16 residues. The CDR3: CASSVLAGGGEETQYF. The CDR3 nucleotides read TGTGCCAGCAGTGTTCTAGCGGGAGGCGGAGAAGAGACCCAGTACTTC.

The gene calls are TRBV7-2 and TRBJ2-2; D is perhaps TRBD1 (5 bases). The CDR3 loop spans 15 amino acids. Germline CDR1 and CDR2: SGHTA and FQGNSA. V gave up 3 bases and J gave up 3 bases, with 11 bases separating them. The CDR3 loop is CASSLGRRYTGELFF. The CDR3 DNA sequence: TGTGCCAGCAGCTTGGGGCGCCGGTACACCGGGGAGCTGTTTTTT.

V usage is TRBV7-9 and J usage is TRBJ2-1; D not resolved. V was trimmed by 1 base and J by 0 bases, leaving 7 bases between them. This CDR3 contains 15 residues. Germline V CDR1 and CDR2: SEHNR, FQNEAQ (reference sequence). CDR3 coding DNA: TGTGCCAGCAGCTTAGGACCCAACTCCTACAATGAGCAGTTCTTC. It is translated as CASSLGPNSYNEQFF.

The V and J genes are TRBV9 and TRBJ2-7; 9 nucleotides line up with TRBD2. CDR3 length: 15 residues. V was clipped by 0 bases and J by 7 bases; unmatched bases: 8. Germline CDR1 and CDR2: SGDLS and YYNGEE. CDR3 residues: CASSVEIAGAREQYF. Here the CDR3 DNA reads TGTGCCAGCAGCGTAGAAATAGCGGGAGCGCGGGAGCAGTACTTC.

This chain links TRBV6-5 with TRBJ2-7; D may match TRBD1 or TRBD2 (5 bases each). Trimming shortened V by 10 bases and J by 2 bases, and 12 bases separated the two germline ends. CDR1 and CDR2 from the germline V gene are MNHEY and SVGAGI. The CDR3 covers 12 residues. Here the CDR3 reads CATGRVTYEQYF. CDR3 DNA: TGTGCCACGGGGCGGGTCACCTACGAGCAGTACTTC.

The CDR3: CASSLTGQGGGYEQYF. In DNA, the CDR3 is TGTGCCAGCAGCTTGACCGGACAGGGTGGGGGTTACGAGCAGTACTTC. The chain is built from TRBV7-9 and TRBJ2-7, with 8 bases lining up with TRBD1. Germline CDR1 SEHNR, CDR2 FQNEAQ (reference sequence). Trimming at V came to 3 bases and at J to 4 bases, leaving 11 bases not matched to a gene. This CDR3 has 16 residues.

This clone has a count of ten or more. J is TRBJ1-6 and V is TRBV30, with a tentative D call TRBD1 (5 bases). Germline CDR1 is GTSNPN and CDR2 is SVGIG (reference sequence). V was shortened by 2 bases and J by 7 bases, with 15 bases between the two germline ends. The CDR3 has 15 residues. CDR3 amino acids: CAWSRGGTENSPLHF. CDR3 DNA sequence: TGTGCCTGGAGTAGGGGCGGGACCGAGAATTCACCCCTCCACTTT.

The genes are TRBV7-8 and TRBJ2-7; 8 nucleotides line up with TRBD2. The CDR3 has 13 residues. Germline trimming cut 3 bases from V and 5 bases from J; bases unmatched to any gene: 3. The V gene's germline CDR1 is SGHVS and CDR2 FQNEAQ. The CDR3 DNA reads TGTGCCAGCAGCTTGCTAGCGGGCCACGAGCAGTACTTC. This sequence encodes CASSLLAGHEQYF. The whole variable domain, filled in from reference TRBV7-8 and TRBJ2-7, reads GAGVSQSPRYKVAKRGQDVALRCDPISGHVSLFWYQQALGQGPEFLTYFQNEAQLDKSGLPSDRFFAERPEGSVSTLKIQRTQQEDSAVYLCASSLLAGHEQYFGPGTRLTVT.

The V gene is TRBV30, the J gene TRBJ1-3; no clear D. The CDR3 runs 14 residues. V lost 1 base and J 3 bases, leaving 10 bases between the germline ends. Germline V gene lookup returns CDR1 GTSNPN and CDR2 SVGIG (reference sequence). CDR3: CAWSGGYLGNTIYF. The CDR3 bases are TGTGCCTGGAGTGGGGGTTACCTTGGAAACACCATATATTTT.